Shown below are 20 T cell receptor beta chains from a single sample sequenced in a study of PD-1 blockade in classical Hodgkin lymphoma. The data were produced by immunoSEQ multiplex PCR, yet TCRdb's version contains in-frame clones alone and is incomplete. The top ten hold less than 5.5% of the sample, which has approximately 19,000 clones, roughly nine tenths seen once. The time point denotes: cycle 4 day 1 (C4D1), after five to seven weeks of nivolumab. Every patient had relapsed following autologous stem cell transplantation, and cohorts differed in brentuximab vedotin exposure. PBMCs were thawed, and CD8+ T cells were then isolated from them by magnetic negative selection. Specimen: CD8+ T cells from blood, collected before the fourth cycle of nivolumab. Source of these receptors: a human donor with classical Hodgkin lymphoma.

The chain recombines TRBV5-1 with TRBJ1-1; unclear D gene. The CDR3 is 15 residues long. The germline gives CDR1 SGHRS, CDR2 YFSETQ. V was clipped by 0 bases and J by 1 base, with 10 bases between them. CDR3 nucleotides: TGCGCCAGCAGCTTGGAAAGGTGGGGGAACACTGAAGCTTTCTTT. Amino acids: CASSLERWGNTEAFF.

Remarks on this clone: Its ends do not fully match the called genes, so a read error is possible. This chain uses TRBV19 with TRBJ2-7, with D possibly matching TRBD1 (5 bases). CDR1 and CDR2 from the germline V gene are LNHDA and SQIVND (reference sequence). The CDR3 extends over 8 amino acids. CDR3 in amino acids: CASSYRTF. The CDR3 bases are TGTGCCAGTAGTTACAGGACCTTC. Full variable domain (rest looked up from reference TRBV19 and TRBJ2-7): DGGITQSPKYLFRKEGQNVTLSCEQNLNHDAMYWYRQDPGQGLRLIYYSQIVNDFQKGDIAEGYSVSREKKESFPLTVTSAQKNPTAFYLCASSYRTFGPGTRLTVT.

The CDR3 spells CASSFGDGLYEQYF. In DNA form, the CDR3 reads TGCGCCAGCAGCTTTGGGGACGGCCTCTACGAGCAGTACTTC. The chain couples TRBV5-1 to TRBJ2-7; D is tentatively TRBD1 or TRBD2 (5 bases each). The germline gives CDR1 SGHRS, CDR2 YFSETQ. The CDR3 totals 14 residues. Between the trimmed V and J ends, which lost 2 bases and 3 bases, there was a span of 12 bases.

This chain joins TRBV27 and TRBJ1-1; tentative D call: TRBD1 (6 bases). This CDR3 is 14 amino acids long. Per the germline V gene, CDR1 is MNHEY and CDR2 is SMNVEV (reference sequence). The germline V and J ends were trimmed by 3 bases and 0 bases, with 8 bases remaining between them. The CDR3 protein is CASSLTGMNTEAFF. The CDR3 DNA sequence: TGTGCCAGCAGTTTGACAGGTATGAACACTGAAGCTTTCTTT.

A remark on this clone: The conserved phenylalanine or tryptophan normally closing the CDR3 is absent here, so this likely arose from a read error. The limits of the CDR3 on the DNA are not certain, so only TCRdb's listed CDR3 is given. This rearrangement joins TRBV4-1 to TRBJ1-2. The germline CDR1 and CDR2 sequences are MGHRA and YSYEKL. The length of the CDR3 is 15 amino acids, counting both ends. CDR3 in amino acids: CASSQDFPGPRRTSY.

This clone was observed a handful of times. The V gene is TRBV27, the J gene TRBJ1-5; D is uncertain. This CDR3 region has 13 residues. Germline CDR1 is MNHEY and CDR2 is SMNVEV (reference sequence). With 8 bases removed from V and 2 bases from J, the gap between germline ends came to 10 bases. CDR3 DNA: TGTGCCAGCCGAACAAGGGGCAATCAGCCCCAGCATTTT. The encoded protein is CASRTRGNQPQHF.

CDR3 residues: CASSPRQLAASTDTQYF. The CDR3 DNA follows: TGTGCCAGCAGCCCACGCCAACTAGCGGCCAGCACAGATACGCAGTATTTT. The V gene is TRBV7-6, the J gene TRBJ2-3, with 8 bases identical to TRBD2. The germline gives CDR1 SGHVS, CDR2 FNYEAQ. J lost 0 bases, V lost 5 bases, and 10 bases had no gene match. The CDR3 contains 17 residues.

The gene calls are TRBV10-3 and TRBJ2-1, with 9 positions matching TRBD2. V shed 0 bases, J shed 3 bases, and the junction held 6 bases outside the gene matches. CDR1 and CDR2 from the germline V gene are ENHRY and SYGVKD. The CDR3 is 17 residues long. This CDR3 is CAISESGLAGIYNEQFF. The CDR3 DNA follows: TGTGCCATCAGTGAGTCGGGGCTAGCGGGGATCTACAATGAGCAGTTCTTC.

The rearrangement joins TRBV5-4 to TRBJ1-1; maybe TRBD1 (5 bases). Germline CDR1 SGHNT, CDR2 YYREEE (reference sequence). Trimming stripped 4 bases from V and 5 bases from J, with 18 bases between. The CDR3 runs to 15 residues. Here the CDR3 reads CASSPLGAGGTEAFF. As DNA, the CDR3 is TGTGCCAGCAGCCCCCTTGGGGCGGGGGGAACTGAAGCTTTCTTT. Based on the CDR3 plus reference TRBV5-4 and TRBJ1-1, the full variable domain is ETGVTQSPTHLIKTRGQQVTLRCSSQSGHNTVSWYQQALGQGPQFIFQYYREEENGRGNFPPRFSGLQFPNYSSELNVNALELDDSALYLCASSPLGAGGTEAFFGQGTRLTVV.

The chain carries TRBV5-1 and TRBJ2-1; TRBD2 matches 9 bases. The CDR3 contains 14 residues. J was trimmed by 6 bases and V by 2 bases; bases with no gene match: 3. The germline V gene has CDR1 SGHRS and CDR2 YFSETQ. CDR3 amino acids: CASSLAGGGNEQFF. The CDR3 nucleotides read TGCGCCAGCAGCTTAGCGGGGGGAGGCAATGAGCAGTTCTTC.

This clone was recorded only once. This chain links TRBV28 with TRBJ2-7; 7 nucleotides align to TRBD1. The CDR3 totals 15 residues. The germline V gene has CDR1 MDHEN and CDR2 SYDVKM. V was clipped by 6 bases and J by 6 bases; unmatched bases: 14. In DNA form, the CDR3 reads TGTGCCAGCAGCCCCTCCGGGACAGCCCAGTTCGAGCAGTACTTC. Its translation is CASSPSGTAQFEQYF.

The V gene is TRBV6-6, the J gene TRBJ2-6, with a tentative D call TRBD1 (6 bases). This CDR3 has 14 residues. Between the trimmed V and J ends, which lost 5 bases and 1 base, there was a span of 6 bases. CDR1 MNHNY and CDR2 SVGAGI come from the germline V gene (reference sequence). This CDR3 is CASSTGSGANVLTF. The CDR3 DNA follows: TGTGCCAGCAGTACAGGGTCTGGGGCCAACGTCCTGACTTTC.

This chain joins TRBV9 and TRBJ2-7; D might be TRBD1 or TRBD2, each matching 5 bases. The CDR3 loop spans 14 amino acids. V lost 4 bases to trimming and J lost 2 bases, with 13 bases between them. Germline CDR1 is SGDLS and CDR2 is YYNGEE. The CDR3 loop is CASSPEGIPYEQYF. CDR3 nucleotide sequence: TGTGCCAGCAGCCCCGAGGGGATCCCCTACGAGCAGTACTTC. Full variable domain (missing parts from reference TRBV9 and TRBJ2-7): DSGVTQTPKHLITATGQRVTLRCSPRSGDLSVYWYQQSLDQGLQFLIQYYNGEERAKGNILERFSAQQFPDLHSELNLSSLELGDSALYFCASSPEGIPYEQYFGPGTRLTVT.

The chain uses TRBV9 and TRBJ2-7, with 9 nucleotides matching TRBD2. Germline trimming cut 0 bases from V and 7 bases from J; bases unmatched to any gene: 8. Germline values: CDR1 SGDLS, CDR2 YYNGEE. This CDR3 is 15 amino acids long. CDR3 loop: CASSVDGTSRWEQYF. DNA for the CDR3: TGTGCCAGCAGCGTAGACGGGACTAGCCGGTGGGAGCAGTACTTC.

The chain recombines TRBV29-1 with TRBJ2-1; 9 bases align to TRBD2. Germline CDR1 is SQVTM and CDR2 is ANQGSEA. This CDR3 has 15 amino acids. Trimming removed 3 bases from V and 8 bases from J; junction bases left unmatched: 11. CDR3 sequence reads: CSVDWAREGRDEQFF. The CDR3 DNA reads as TGCAGCGTTGATTGGGCGCGGGAGGGCCGCGATGAGCAGTTCTTC.

The rearrangement uses TRBV2 and TRBJ2-1, with D possibly being TRBD2 (5 bases). The CDR3 spans 14 residues. CDR1 SNHLY and CDR2 FYNNEI come from the germline V gene. V was shortened by 9 bases and J by 7 bases, with 19 bases between the two germline ends. In DNA form, the CDR3 reads TGTGCCAGTCTGGACGAGGAGGCGGCGAATGAGCAGTTCTTC. Residues: CASLDEEAANEQFF.

This clone was observed a few times. One junction end does not reproduce the germline sequence, and a read error may be involved. The chain is built from TRBV7-9 and TRBJ1-1; TRBD1 might be the D (5 bases). Germline V gives CDR1 SEHNR, CDR2 FQNEAQ (reference sequence). The CDR3 is made up of 13 amino acids. As DNA, the CDR3 is TGTGCCAGCAGCTTAGCGGGGCGTCAGGATAGCCGCTTT. It translates to CASSLAGRQDSRF.

The genes are TRBV7-9 and TRBJ2-5; D tentatively fits TRBD1 or TRBD2 (5 bases each). The germline gives CDR1 SEHNR, CDR2 FQNEAQ (reference sequence). CDR3 length equals 17 residues. The V end lost 2 bases, the J end lost 3 bases, and 19 bases lay between the germline ends. The CDR3 is CASSLPGLGMGEETQYF. CDR3 coding DNA: TGTGCCAGCAGCTTACCAGGGCTCGGGATGGGGGAAGAGACCCAGTACTTC.

This chain connects TRBV28 to TRBJ2-5; D not certain. This CDR3 is 15 amino acids long. Per germline, CDR1 MDHEN and CDR2 SYDVKM. The V end lost 4 bases, the J end lost 0 bases, and 12 bases lay between the germline ends. DNA of the CDR3: TGTGCCAGCAGTTCGATTGACGGCTACCAAGAGACCCAGTACTTC. Translation gives CASSSIDGYQETQYF. The whole variable domain, filled in from reference TRBV28 and TRBJ2-5, reads DVKVTQSSRYLVKRTGEKVFLECVQDMDHENMFWYRQDPGLGLRLIYFSYDVKMKEKGDIPEGYSVSREKKERFSLILESASTNQTSMYLCASSSIDGYQETQYFGPGTRLLVL.

V gene TRBV4-1 combines with J gene TRBJ1-3, with TRBD1 as a possible D gene (5 bases). CDR1 is MGHRA, CDR2 YSYEKL, per germline. CDR3 size: 15 residues. Trimming removed 4 bases from V and 4 bases from J, with 14 bases in between. CDR3 DNA sequence: TGCGCCAGCAGCCCGCCGGGGGGAGGCGGAAACACCATATATTTT. It is translated as CASSPPGGGGNTIYF.